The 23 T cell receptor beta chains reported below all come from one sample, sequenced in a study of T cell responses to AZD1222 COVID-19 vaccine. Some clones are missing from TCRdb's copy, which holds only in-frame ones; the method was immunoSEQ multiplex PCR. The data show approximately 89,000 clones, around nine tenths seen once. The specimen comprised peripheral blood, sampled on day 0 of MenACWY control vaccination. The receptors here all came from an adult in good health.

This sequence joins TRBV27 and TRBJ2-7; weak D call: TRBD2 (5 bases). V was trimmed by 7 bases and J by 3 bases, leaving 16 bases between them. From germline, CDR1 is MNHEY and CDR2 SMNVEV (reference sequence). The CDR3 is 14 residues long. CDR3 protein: CASTRTSGDYEQYF. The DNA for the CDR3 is TGTGCCAGCACCAGGACCTCCGGGGACTACGAGCAGTACTTC.

Written as DNA, the CDR3 is TGTGCCAGTAGTAAGGGAGAAGGACTAGCTACCGGGGCCAACGTCCTGACTTTC. Its protein is CASSKGEGLATGANVLTF. The chain uses TRBV19 and TRBJ2-6; 8 positions agree with TRBD2. In germline, CDR1 is LNHDA, CDR2 SQIVND (reference sequence). The ends lost 4 bases at V and 4 bases at J; junction bases unmatched: 12. CDR3 length equals 18 residues. Combining the CDR3 with reference TRBV19 and TRBJ2-6 gives the whole variable domain DGGITQSPKYLFRKEGQNVTLSCEQNLNHDAMYWYRQDPGQGLRLIYYSQIVNDFQKGDIAEGYSVSREKKESFPLTVTSAQKNPTAFYLCASSKGEGLATGANVLTFGAGSRLTVL.

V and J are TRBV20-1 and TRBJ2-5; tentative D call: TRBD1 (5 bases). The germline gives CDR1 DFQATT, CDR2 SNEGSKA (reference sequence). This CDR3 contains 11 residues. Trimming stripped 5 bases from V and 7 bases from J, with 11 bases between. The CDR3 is CSARSRGTQYF. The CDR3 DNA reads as TGCAGTGCTCGGAGTAGGGGGACCCAGTACTTC.

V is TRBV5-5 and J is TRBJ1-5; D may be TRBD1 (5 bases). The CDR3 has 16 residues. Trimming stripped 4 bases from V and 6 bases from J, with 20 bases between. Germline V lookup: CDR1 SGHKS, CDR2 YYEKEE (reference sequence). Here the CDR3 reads CASSPVGGGGRQPQHF. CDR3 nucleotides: TGTGCCAGCAGCCCGGTGGGCGGGGGAGGCCGTCAGCCCCAGCATTTT.

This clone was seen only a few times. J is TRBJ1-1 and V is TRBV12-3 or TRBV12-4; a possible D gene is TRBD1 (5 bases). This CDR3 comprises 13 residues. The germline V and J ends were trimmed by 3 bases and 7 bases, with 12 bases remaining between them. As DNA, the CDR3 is TGTGCCAGCAGTTTCTCAACAGACAGTGAAGCTTTCTTT. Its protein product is CASSFSTDSEAFF.

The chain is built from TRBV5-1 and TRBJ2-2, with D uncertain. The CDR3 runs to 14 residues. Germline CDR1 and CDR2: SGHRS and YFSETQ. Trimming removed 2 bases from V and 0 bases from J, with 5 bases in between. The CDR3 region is CASSFGPNTGELFF. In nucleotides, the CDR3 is TGCGCCAGCAGCTTTGGACCGAACACCGGGGAGCTGTTTTTT.

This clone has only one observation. The CDR3 here is CASRYQNTEAFF. CDR3 DNA sequence: TGTGCCAGCAGGTATCAGAACACTGAAGCTTTCTTT. The chain couples TRBV6-5 to TRBJ1-1, with D unclear. The CDR3 has 12 amino acids. The germline gives CDR1 MNHEY, CDR2 SVGAGI. The V and J ends lost 6 bases and 1 base respectively, with 6 bases between them.

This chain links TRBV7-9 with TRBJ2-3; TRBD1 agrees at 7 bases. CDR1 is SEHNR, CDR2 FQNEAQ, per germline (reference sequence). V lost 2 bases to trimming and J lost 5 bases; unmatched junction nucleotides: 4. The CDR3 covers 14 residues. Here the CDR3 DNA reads TGTGCCAGCAGCTTATATGACAGGGAAGATACGCAGTATTTT. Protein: CASSLYDREDTQYF.

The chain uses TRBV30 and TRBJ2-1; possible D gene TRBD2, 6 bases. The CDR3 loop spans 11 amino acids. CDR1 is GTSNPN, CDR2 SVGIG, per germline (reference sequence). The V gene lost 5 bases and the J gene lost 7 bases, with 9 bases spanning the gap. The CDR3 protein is CAWDRGNEQFF. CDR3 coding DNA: TGTGCCTGGGATCGGGGGAATGAGCAGTTCTTC. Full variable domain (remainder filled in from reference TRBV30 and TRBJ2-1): SQTIHQWPATLVQPVGSPLSLECTVEGTSNPNLYWYRQAAGRGLQLLFYSVGIGQISSEVPQNLSASRPQDRQFILSSKKLLLSDSGFYLCAWDRGNEQFFGPGTRLTVL.

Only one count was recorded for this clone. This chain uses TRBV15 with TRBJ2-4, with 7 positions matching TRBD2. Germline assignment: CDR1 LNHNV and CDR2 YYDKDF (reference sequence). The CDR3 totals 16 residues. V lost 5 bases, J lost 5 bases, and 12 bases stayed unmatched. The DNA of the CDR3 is TGTGCCACCAGCTGGGGGGGAGGTAGCGGAGAAAACATTCAGTACTTC. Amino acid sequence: CATSWGGGSGENIQYF.

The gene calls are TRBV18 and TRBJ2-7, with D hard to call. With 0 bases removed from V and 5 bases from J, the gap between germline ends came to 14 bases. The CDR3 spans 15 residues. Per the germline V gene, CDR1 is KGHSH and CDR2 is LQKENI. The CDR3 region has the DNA TGTGCCAGCTCACCACCGGCCCTTTGGGGAAACGAGCAGTACTTC. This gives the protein CASSPPALWGNEQYF.

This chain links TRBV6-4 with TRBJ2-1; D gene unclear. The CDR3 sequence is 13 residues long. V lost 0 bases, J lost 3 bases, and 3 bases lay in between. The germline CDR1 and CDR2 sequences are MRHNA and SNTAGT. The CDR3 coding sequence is TGTGCCAGCAGTGACTCTGGCTACAATGAGCAGTTCTTC. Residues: CASSDSGYNEQFF.

The CDR3 is CASSTFPGNTEAFF. CDR3 nucleotide sequence: TGTGCCAGTAGTACCTTTCCGGGCAACACTGAAGCTTTCTTT. This sequence joins TRBV19 and TRBJ1-1; D is undetermined. The length of the CDR3 is 14 residues. V was pared by 4 bases and J by 2 bases, with 11 bases between. Germline CDR1 reads LNHDA; CDR2 reads SQIVND (reference sequence).

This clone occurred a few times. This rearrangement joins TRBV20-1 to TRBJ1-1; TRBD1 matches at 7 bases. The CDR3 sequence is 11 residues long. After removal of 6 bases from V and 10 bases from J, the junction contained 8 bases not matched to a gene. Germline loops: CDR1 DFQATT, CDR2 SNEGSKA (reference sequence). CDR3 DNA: TGCAGTGCCCAAAGCCCAGGGGGAGCTTTCTTT. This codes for CSAQSPGGAFF.

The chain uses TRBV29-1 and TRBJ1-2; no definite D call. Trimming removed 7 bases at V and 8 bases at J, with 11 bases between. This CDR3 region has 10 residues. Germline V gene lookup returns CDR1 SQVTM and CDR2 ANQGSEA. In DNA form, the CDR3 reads TGCAGCGCTCGGTCGGGCGGCTACACCTTC. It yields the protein CSARSGGYTF.

CDR3: CASSPTRSPNTGELFF. The CDR3 nucleotides read TGTGCCAGCAGTCCTACTAGATCTCCGAACACCGGGGAGCTGTTTTTT. V usage is TRBV2 and J usage is TRBJ2-2; D possibly corresponds to TRBD2 (5 bases). The CDR3 totals 16 residues. CDR1 SNHLY and CDR2 FYNNEI come from the germline V gene. Trimming left V 5 bases short and J 0 bases short, with 13 bases between.

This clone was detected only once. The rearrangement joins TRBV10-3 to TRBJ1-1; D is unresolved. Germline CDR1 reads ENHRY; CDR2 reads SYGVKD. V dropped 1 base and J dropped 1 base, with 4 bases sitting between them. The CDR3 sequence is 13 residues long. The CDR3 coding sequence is TGTGCCATCAGTGAGTACGGGAACACTGAAGCTTTCTTT. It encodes CAISEYGNTEAFF.

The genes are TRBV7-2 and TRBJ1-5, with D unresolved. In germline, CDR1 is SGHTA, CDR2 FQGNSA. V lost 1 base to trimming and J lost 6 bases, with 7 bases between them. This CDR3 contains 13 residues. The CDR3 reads CASSLEGFQPQHF. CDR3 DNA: TGTGCCAGCAGCTTAGAAGGGTTTCAGCCCCAGCATTTT.

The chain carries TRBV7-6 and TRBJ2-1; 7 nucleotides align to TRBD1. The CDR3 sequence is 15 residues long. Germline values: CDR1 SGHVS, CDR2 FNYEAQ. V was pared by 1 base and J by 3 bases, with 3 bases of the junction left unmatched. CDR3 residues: CASSLVAGGYNEQFF. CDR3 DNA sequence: TGTGCCAGCAGCTTAGTGGCAGGGGGCTACAATGAGCAGTTCTTC.

The CDR3 loop is CSVARTAMNTEAFF. The CDR3 DNA reads as TGCAGCGTCGCCCGGACAGCCATGAACACTGAAGCTTTCTTT. This chain joins TRBV29-1 and TRBJ1-1; weak D call: TRBD1 (6 bases). The CDR3 is 14 amino acids. CDR1 and CDR2 from the germline V gene are SQVTM and ANQGSEA. V lost 6 bases to trimming and J lost 0 bases, with 14 bases between them.

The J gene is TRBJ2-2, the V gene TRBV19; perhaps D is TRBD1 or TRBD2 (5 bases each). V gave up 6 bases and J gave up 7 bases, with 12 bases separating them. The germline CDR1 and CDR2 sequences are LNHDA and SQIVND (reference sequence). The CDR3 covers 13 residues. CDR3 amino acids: CASRSGTGGELFF. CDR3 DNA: TGTGCCAGTAGGTCAGGGACGGGCGGGGAGCTGTTTTTT.

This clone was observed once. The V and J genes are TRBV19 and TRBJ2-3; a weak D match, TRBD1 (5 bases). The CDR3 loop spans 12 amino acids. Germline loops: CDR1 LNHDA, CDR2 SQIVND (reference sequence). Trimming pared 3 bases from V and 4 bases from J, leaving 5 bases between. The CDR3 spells CASSIRADTQYF. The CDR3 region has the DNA TGTGCCAGTAGTATCAGGGCAGATACGCAGTATTTT.

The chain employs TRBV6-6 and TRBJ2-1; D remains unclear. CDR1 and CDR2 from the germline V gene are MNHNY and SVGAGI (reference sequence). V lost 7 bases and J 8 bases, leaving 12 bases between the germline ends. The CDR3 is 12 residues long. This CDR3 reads CASIDLGDEQFF. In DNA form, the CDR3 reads TGTGCCAGCATCGACTTAGGCGATGAGCAGTTCTTC.